This T cell receptor (beta chain) was sequenced during a study of OX40 agonist ivuxolimab in advanced cancers. Notes on the study in general: Expanded clones tended on average to be more numerous among CD8+ T cells than CD4+.

This table comes from immunoSEQ multiplex PCR, and its TCRdb copy is limited to in-frame clones, with some not included. In the table there are roughly 70,000 clones, more than 80% of which are singletons. Remarks on this clone: As yet, its antigen is unknown.

Autoimmune disease history or systemic immunosuppression disqualified patients. The sample consisted of CD4+ or CD8+ T cells sorted from blood, taken in a trial of the OX40 agonist ivuxolimab. The receptor comes from an adult with an advanced solid tumor such as melanoma, head and neck, liver or kidney cancer.

For the CDR3, the DNA is TGTGCCTGGAGTGTAGCAGCGAGCTATGGCTACACCTTC. Amino acids: CAWSVAASYGYTF. The V and J genes are TRBV30 and TRBJ1-2; D ambiguous. The CDR3 runs to 13 residues. Germline CDR1 GTSNPN, CDR2 SVGIG (reference sequence). Trimming stripped 0 bases from V and 4 bases from J, with 9 bases between.